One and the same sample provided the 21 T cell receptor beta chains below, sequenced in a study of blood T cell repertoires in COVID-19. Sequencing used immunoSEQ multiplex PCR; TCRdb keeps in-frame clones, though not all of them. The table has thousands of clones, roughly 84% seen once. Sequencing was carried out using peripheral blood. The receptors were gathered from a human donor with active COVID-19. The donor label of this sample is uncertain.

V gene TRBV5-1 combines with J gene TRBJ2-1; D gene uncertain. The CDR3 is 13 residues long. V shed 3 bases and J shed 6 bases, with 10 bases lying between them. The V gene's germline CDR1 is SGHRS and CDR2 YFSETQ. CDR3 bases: TGCGCCAGCAGCTCCCTAGTAACCAATGAGCAGTTCTTC. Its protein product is CASSSLVTNEQFF.

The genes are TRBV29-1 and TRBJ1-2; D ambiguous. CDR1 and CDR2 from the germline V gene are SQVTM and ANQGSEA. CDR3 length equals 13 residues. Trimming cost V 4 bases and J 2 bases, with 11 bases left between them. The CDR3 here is CSVGAQENYGYTF. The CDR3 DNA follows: TGCAGCGTTGGGGCGCAGGAAAACTATGGCTACACCTTC.

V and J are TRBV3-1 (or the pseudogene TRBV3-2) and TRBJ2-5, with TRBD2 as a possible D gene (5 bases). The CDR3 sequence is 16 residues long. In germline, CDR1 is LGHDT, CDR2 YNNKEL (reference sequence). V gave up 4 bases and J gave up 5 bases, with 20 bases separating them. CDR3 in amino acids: CASSPMRRAQLETQYF. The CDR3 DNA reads TGTGCCAGCAGCCCAATGAGGCGGGCGCAGTTGGAGACCCAGTACTTC.

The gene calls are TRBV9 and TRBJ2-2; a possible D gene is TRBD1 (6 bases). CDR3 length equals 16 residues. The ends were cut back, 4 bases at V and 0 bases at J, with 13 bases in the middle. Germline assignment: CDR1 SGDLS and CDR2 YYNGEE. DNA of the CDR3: TGTGCCAGCAGCCCCCGGGACAAACCGAACACCGGGGAGCTGTTTTTT. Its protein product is CASSPRDKPNTGELFF.

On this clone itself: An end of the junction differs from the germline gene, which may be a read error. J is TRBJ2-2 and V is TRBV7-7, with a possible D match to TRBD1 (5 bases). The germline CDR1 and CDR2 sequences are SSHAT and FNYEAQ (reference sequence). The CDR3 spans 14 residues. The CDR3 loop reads CASSLDRYTGELFF. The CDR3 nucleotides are TGTGCTAGCAGCTTAGACAGATACACCGGGGAGCTGTTTTTT.

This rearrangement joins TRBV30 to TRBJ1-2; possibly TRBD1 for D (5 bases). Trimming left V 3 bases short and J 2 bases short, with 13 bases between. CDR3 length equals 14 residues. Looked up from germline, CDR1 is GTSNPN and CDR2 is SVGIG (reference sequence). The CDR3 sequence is CAWRGRGGNYGYTF. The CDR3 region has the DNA TGTGCCTGGAGGGGCCGGGGGGGGAACTATGGCTACACCTTC.

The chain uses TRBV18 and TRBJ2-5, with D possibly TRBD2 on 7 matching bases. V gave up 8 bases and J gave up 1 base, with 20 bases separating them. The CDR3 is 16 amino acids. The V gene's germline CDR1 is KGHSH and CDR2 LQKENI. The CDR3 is CASTDRRGGSQETQYF. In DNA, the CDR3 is TGTGCCAGCACCGACCGGAGGGGGGGAAGCCAAGAGACCCAGTACTTC.

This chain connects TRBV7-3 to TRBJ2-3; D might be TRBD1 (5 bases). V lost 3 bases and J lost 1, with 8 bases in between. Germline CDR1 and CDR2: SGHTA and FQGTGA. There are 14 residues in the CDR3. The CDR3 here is CASSFDRGTDTQYF. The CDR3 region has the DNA TGTGCCAGCAGCTTTGACAGAGGCACAGATACGCAGTATTTT.

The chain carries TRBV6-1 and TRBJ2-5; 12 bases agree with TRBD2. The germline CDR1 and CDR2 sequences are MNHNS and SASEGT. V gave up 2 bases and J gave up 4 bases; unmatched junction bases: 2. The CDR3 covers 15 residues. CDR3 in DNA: TGTGCCAGCAGTGAACTAGCGGGAGGGGGAGAGACCCAGTACTTC. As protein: CASSELAGGGETQYF.

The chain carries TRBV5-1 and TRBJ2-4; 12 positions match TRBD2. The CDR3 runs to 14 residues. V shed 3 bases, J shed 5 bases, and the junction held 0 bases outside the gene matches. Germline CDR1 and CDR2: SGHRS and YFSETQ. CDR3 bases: TGCGCCAGCAGCTCTAGCGGGGGGGAAAACATTCAGTACTTC. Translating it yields CASSSSGGENIQYF. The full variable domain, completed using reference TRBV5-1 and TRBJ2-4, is KAGVTQTPRYLIKTRGQQVTLSCSPISGHRSVSWYQQTPGQGLQFLFEYFSETQRNKGNFPGRFSGRQFSNSRSEMNVSTLELGDSALYLCASSSSGGENIQYFGAGTRLSVL.

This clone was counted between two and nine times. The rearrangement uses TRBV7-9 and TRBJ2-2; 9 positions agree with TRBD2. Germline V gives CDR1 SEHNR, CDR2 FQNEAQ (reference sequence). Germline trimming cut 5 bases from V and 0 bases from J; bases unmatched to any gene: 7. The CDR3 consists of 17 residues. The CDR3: CASSPRLAGSNTGELFF. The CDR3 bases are TGTGCCAGCAGCCCACGCCTAGCGGGGTCGAACACCGGGGAGCTGTTTTTT.

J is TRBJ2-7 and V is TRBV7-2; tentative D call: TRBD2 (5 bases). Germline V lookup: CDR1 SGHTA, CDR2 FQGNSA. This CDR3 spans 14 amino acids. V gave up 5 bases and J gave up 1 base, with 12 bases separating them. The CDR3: CASSPNGLSYEQYF. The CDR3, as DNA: TGTGCCAGCAGCCCCAACGGACTGTCCTACGAGCAGTACTTC.

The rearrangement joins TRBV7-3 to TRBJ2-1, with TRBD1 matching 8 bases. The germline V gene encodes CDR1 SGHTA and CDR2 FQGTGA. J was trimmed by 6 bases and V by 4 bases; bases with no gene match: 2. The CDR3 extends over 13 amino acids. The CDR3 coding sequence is TGTGCCAGCAGCTGGACAGGGAGCAATGAGCAGTTCTTC. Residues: CASSWTGSNEQFF.

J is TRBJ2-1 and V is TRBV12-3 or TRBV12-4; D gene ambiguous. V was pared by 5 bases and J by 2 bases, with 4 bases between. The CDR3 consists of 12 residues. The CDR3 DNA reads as TGTGCCAGCAGTCGTCCCTACAATGAGCAGTTCTTC. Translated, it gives CASSRPYNEQFF.

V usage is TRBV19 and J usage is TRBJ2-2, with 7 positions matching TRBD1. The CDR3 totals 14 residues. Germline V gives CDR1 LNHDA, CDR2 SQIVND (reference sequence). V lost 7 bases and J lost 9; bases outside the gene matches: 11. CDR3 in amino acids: CASTHRGPGWELFF. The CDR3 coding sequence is TGTGCCAGTACCCACAGGGGCCCGGGGTGGGAGCTGTTTTTT.

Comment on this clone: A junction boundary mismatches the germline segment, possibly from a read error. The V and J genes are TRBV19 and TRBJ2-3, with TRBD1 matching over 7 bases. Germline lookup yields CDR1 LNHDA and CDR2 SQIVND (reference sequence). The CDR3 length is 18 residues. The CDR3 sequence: CASRIVPPDRVPADTQYF. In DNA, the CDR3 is TGTGCCAGTAGGATAGTGCCGCCCGACAGGGTTCCCGCAGATACGCAGTATTTT.

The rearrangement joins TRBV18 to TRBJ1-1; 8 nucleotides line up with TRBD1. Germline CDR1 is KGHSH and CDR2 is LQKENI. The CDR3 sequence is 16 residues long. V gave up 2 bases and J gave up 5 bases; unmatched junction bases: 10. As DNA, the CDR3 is TGTGCCAGCTCACCAAGGAAGGACAGGGTGGGGACTGAAGCTTTCTTT. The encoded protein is CASSPRKDRVGTEAFF.

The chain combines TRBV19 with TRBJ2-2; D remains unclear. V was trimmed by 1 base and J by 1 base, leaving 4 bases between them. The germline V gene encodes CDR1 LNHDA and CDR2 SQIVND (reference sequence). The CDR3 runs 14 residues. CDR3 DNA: TGTGCCAGTAGTATAGTCTTGAACACCGGGGAGCTGTTTTTT. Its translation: CASSIVLNTGELFF.

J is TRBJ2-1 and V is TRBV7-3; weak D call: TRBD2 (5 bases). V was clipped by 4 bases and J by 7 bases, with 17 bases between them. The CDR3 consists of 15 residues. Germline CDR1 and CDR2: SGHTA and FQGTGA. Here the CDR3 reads CASSSGPTSMNEQFF. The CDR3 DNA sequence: TGTGCCAGCAGCTCCGGACCAACTAGTATGAATGAGCAGTTCTTC.

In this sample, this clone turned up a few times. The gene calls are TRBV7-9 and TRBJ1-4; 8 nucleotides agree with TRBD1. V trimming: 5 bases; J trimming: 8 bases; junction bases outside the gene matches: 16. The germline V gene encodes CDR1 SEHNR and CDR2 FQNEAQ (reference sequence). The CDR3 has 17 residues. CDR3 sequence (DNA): TGTGCCAGCAGCGACAGGGGAGGGAGTCCCTTAGAGGAAAAACTGTTTTTT. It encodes CASSDRGGSPLEEKLFF.

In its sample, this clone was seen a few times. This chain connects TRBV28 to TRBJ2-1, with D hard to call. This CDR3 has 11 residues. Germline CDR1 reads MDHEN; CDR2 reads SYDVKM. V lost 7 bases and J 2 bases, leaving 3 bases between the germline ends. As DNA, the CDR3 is TGTGCCAGCACCACCTACAATGAGCAGTTCTTC. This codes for CASTTYNEQFF.